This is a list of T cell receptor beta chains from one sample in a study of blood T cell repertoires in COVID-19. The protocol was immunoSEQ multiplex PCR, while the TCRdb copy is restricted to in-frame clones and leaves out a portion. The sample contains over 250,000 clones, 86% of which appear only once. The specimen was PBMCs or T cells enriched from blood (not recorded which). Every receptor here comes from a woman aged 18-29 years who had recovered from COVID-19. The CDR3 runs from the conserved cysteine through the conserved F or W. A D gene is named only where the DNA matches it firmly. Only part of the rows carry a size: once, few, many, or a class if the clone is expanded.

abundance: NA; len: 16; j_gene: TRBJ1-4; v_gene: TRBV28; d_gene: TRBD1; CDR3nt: TGTGCCAGCAGGGATGGACAGGGAGAAACTAATGAAAAACTGTTTTTT; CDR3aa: CASRDGQGETNEKLFF
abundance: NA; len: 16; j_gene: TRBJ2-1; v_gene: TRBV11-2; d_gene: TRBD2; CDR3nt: TGTGCCAGCAGCATCCGTTTAGCGGGGGTTTACAATGAGCAGTTCTTC; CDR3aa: CASSIRLAGVYNEQFF
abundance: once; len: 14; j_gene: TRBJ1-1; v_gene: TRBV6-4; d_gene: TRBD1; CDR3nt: TGTGCCAGCAGACCGACAGGGTCGAACACTGAAGCTTTCTTT; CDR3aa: CASRPTGSNTEAFF
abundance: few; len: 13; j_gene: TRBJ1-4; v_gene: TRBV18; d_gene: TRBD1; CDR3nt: TGTGCCAGCTCACGGGACAGCGATGAAAAACTGTTTTTT; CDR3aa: CASSRDSDEKLFF
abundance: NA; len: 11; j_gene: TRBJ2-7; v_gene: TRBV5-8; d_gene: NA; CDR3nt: TGTGCCAGCAGCTTGTTCGGCGAGCAGTACTTC; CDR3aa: CASSLFGEQYF
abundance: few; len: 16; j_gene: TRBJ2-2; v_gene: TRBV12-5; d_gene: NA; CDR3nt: TGTGCTAGTGGACCCGACAGATCCGCGAACACCGGGGAGCTGTTTTTT; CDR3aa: CASGPDRSANTGELFF
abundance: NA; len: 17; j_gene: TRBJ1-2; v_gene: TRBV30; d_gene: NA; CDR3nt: TGTGCCTGGAGTGAATACCCCACATATGGGAGTAACTATGGCTACACCTTC; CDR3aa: CAWSEYPTYGSNYGYTF
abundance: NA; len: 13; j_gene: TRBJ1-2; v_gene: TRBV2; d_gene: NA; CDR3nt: TGTGCCAGCAGGGGAGGTCAAGACTATGGCTACACCTTC; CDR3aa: CASRGGQDYGYTF
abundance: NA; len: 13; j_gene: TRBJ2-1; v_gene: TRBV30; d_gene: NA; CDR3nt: TGTGCCTGGAGTGTACTGGGGGCAGGTGAGCAGTTCTTC; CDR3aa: CAWSVLGAGEQFF
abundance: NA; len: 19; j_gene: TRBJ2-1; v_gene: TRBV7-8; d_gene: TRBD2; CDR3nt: TGTGCCAGCAGCTTAGTGACTAGCGGGGGGGCCGTAGCACTCAATGAGCAGTTCTTC; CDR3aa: CASSLVTSGGAVALNEQFF
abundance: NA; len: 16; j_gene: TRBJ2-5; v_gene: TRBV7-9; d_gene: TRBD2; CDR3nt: TGTGCCAGCAGCAACCGACTAGCGGAAATACAAGAGACCCAGTACTTC; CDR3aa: CASSNRLAEIQETQYF
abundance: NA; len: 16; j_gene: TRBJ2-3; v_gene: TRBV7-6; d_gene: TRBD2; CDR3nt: TGTGCCAGCAGCCCTTGGACTAGTACAAGCACAGATACGCAGTATTTT; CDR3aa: CASSPWTSTSTDTQYF
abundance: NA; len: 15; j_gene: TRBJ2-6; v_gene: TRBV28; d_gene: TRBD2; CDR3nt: TGTGCCAGCTTCGCGGGAGGGAGTGGGGCCAACGTCCTGACTTTC; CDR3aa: CASFAGGSGANVLTF
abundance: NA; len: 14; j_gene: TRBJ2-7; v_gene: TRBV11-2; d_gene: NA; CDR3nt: TGTGCCAGCAGCTTAGCAGGGCGCCGAGACGAGCAGTACTTC; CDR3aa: CASSLAGRRDEQYF
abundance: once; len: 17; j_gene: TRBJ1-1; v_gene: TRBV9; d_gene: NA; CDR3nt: TGTGCCAGCAGTCCCCTCCAGGCGAACAGGGTGAACACTGAAGCTTTCTTT; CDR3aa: CASSPLQANRVNTEAFF
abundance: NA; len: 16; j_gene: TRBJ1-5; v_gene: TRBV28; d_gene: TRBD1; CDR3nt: TGTGCCAGCAGTTCTGGGAGGACAGGGAACAATCAGCCCCAGCATTTT; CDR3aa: CASSSGRTGNNQPQHF